The clone carrying this TCR beta chain was found many times. Germline V lookup: CDR1 SQVTM, CDR2 ANQGSEA. Between the trimmed V and J ends, which lost 4 bases and 2 bases, there was a span of 8 bases. The CDR3 contains 12 residues. These data are taken from a study of regulatory T cells in long-lasting Graves disease. The sample's time point: newly diagnosed GD, antithyroid drugs for less than 3 months. The TCR library was made from RNA extracted from PBMCs. Arm-PCR of CDR3 regions with iRepertoire HTBI primers generated TCR beta libraries. TCRdb called the multiplex PCR reads again in MiXCR, with one record for every CDR3 protein. This table holds 510,000 or so distinct CDR3 sequences, more than 10% found once. This sample was also put to use in a study of T cells in Graves' hyperthyroidism and ophthalmopathy.

This TCR was recovered from a woman younger than 45 with Graves disease. The sample in question was peripheral blood mononuclear cells (PBMCs), obtained at new diagnosis, from a patient treated with antithyroid drugs. This chain uses TRBV29-1 with TRBJ1-1; D remains ambiguous. The CDR3 here is CSVVASNTEAFF. DNA of the CDR3: TGCAGCGTTGTGGCAAGTAACACTGAAGCTTTCTTT.